This paragraph reports one T cell receptor beta chain. Its matching antigen is unknown. These data come from a study of a mutant IDH1 vaccine in newly diagnosed glioma. Study-wide background: Vaccine administration was initiated 4-6 weeks following radiotherapy alone, or with temozolomide cycles. The treated group averaged roughly 40 years old and was around 62% male, about 38% female.

As for time point: week 47, end of study. The content of each vaccine dose was 300 ug of mutant IDH1 20-mer peptide, and topical imiquimod accompanied it. Every donor had a new WHO grade 3 or 4 astrocytoma that was IDH1-mutant, with loss of nuclear ATRX. Sequencing was performed with immunoSEQ multiplex PCR; in TCRdb, only in-frame clones are kept and a portion is missing. The sample lists tens of thousands of clones; roughly 61% were seen once. Germline V CDR1 and CDR2: SEHNR, FQNEAQ (reference sequence). CDR3 length: 15 residues. V was pared by 3 bases and J by 7 bases, with 7 bases of the junction left unmatched.

The sample here was peripheral blood mononuclear cells (PBMCs), taken from a glioma patient whose treatment included an IDH1 peptide vaccine. This sequence joins TRBV7-9 and TRBJ1-5, with TRBD1 matching 9 bases. The TCR originated in a man aged 35-49 years with glioma. Some clones in this sample may be carry-over from other donors' samples. The CDR3 nucleotides read TGTGCCAGCAGCTTCGAGGGACAGGGTGGCCAGCCCCAGCATTTT. It yields the protein CASSFEGQGGQPQHF. The full variable domain, with the rest looked up from reference TRBV7-9 and TRBJ1-5, is DTGVSQNPRHKITKRGQNVTFRCDPISEHNRLYWYRQTLGQGPEFLTYFQNEAQLEKSRLLSDRFSAERPKGSFSTLEIQRTEQGDSAMYLCASSFEGQGGQPQHFGDGTRLSIL.